The 8 T cell receptor beta chains presented below share a single source sample, sequenced in a study of cytomegalovirus exposure and HLA in healthy donors. PCR used 60 Vbeta primers and 13 Jbeta primers. Data came from immunoSEQ multiplex PCR; TCRdb stores just in-frame clones and leaves some out. The sample table sets out about 160,000 clones. The sequenced sample consisted of PBMCs. Receptor source: a woman in her fifties or sixties in good health and CMV-seronegative.

The CDR3 DNA sequence: TGTGCCAGCATGGTGGGGGGGCAAGAGACCCAGTACTTC. Its protein product is CASMVGGQETQYF. The chain couples TRBV2 to TRBJ2-5; TRBD2 matches at 7 bases. The CDR3 has 13 amino acids. Germline V gene data show CDR1 as SNHLY and CDR2 as FYNNEI. Germline trimming cut 7 bases from V and 2 bases from J; bases unmatched to any gene: 4.

V is TRBV2 and J is TRBJ1-6; D is perhaps TRBD1 (5 bases). CDR3 length: 15 amino acids. The V end was cut by 4 bases, the J end by 6 bases, with 13 bases between. CDR1 SNHLY and CDR2 FYNNEI come from the germline V gene. The CDR3 reads CASSGGGGTNSPLHF. The CDR3 coding sequence is TGTGCCAGCAGTGGGGGGGGAGGGACTAATTCACCCCTCCACTTT. The full variable domain, completed using reference TRBV2 and TRBJ1-6, is EPEVTQTPSHQVTQMGQEVILRCVPISNHLYFYWYRQILGQKVEFLVSFYNNEISEKSEIFDDQFSVERPDGSNFTLKIRSTKLEDSAMYFCASSGGGGTNSPLHFGNGTRLTVT.

This chain connects TRBV2 to TRBJ1-1; D gene uncertain. This CDR3 contains 13 residues. V lost 5 bases and J lost 2, with 9 bases in between. Germline CDR1 reads SNHLY; CDR2 reads FYNNEI. The CDR3 reads CASSWALNTEAFF. The CDR3, as DNA: TGTGCCAGCAGTTGGGCCTTAAACACTGAAGCTTTCTTT. Using reference TRBV2 and TRBJ1-1 for the parts outside the CDR3, the full variable domain is EPEVTQTPSHQVTQMGQEVILRCVPISNHLYFYWYRQILGQKVEFLVSFYNNEISEKSEIFDDQFSVERPDGSNFTLKIRSTKLEDSAMYFCASSWALNTEAFFGQGTRLTVV.

This rearrangement joins TRBV4-2 to TRBJ1-5; TRBD1 aligns across 8 bases. J gave up 0 bases and V 1 base, and 8 bases lay outside the gene matches. Germline loops: CDR1 LGHNA, CDR2 YNFKEQ. The CDR3 runs 18 residues. Written as DNA, the CDR3 is TGTGCCAGCAGCCAAGGAACGACAGGGGTCTATAGCAATCAGCCCCAGCATTTT. Residues: CASSQGTTGVYSNQPQHF.

The rearrangement links TRBV5-5 to TRBJ2-7; tentative D call: TRBD2 (5 bases). CDR3 length: 15 amino acids. The germline V gene encodes CDR1 SGHKS and CDR2 YYEKEE (reference sequence). Trimming took off 0 bases at V and 4 bases at J, with 14 bases between the two ends. The CDR3: CASSLGSRGPYEQYF. The CDR3 DNA follows: TGTGCCAGCAGCTTGGGGTCTCGCGGGCCGTACGAGCAGTACTTC.

The chain uses TRBV12-5 and TRBJ1-5; TRBD1 agrees at 8 bases. The trim removed 5 bases at V and 2 bases at J, leaving 14 bases unmatched. This CDR3 comprises 18 residues. The V gene's germline CDR1 is LGHNT and CDR2 FRNRAP. CDR3 in amino acids: CASGKRQGRFLGNQPQHF. The CDR3 nucleotides read TGTGCTAGTGGTAAAAGACAGGGGCGTTTTTTAGGCAATCAGCCCCAGCATTTT.

The chain combines TRBV6-1 with TRBJ1-2; D possibly corresponds to TRBD1 (5 bases). This CDR3 is built from 14 residues. With 0 bases removed from V and 4 bases from J, the gap between germline ends came to 9 bases. Germline V gene sequence: CDR1 MNHNS, CDR2 SASEGT. CDR3 coding DNA: TGTGCCAGCAGTGAAGCTATAAGGGGCTATGGCTACACCTTC. Protein: CASSEAIRGYGYTF.

The V gene is TRBV25-1, the J gene TRBJ2-1; 8 bases line up with TRBD1. CDR3 length: 11 amino acids. In germline, CDR1 is MGHDK, CDR2 SYGVNS. Germline trimming cut 4 bases from V and 15 bases from J; bases unmatched to any gene: 5. CDR3 nucleotides: TGTGCCAGCAGTGCAGGGGGCGCTCGGTTCTTC. It codes for CASSAGGARFF.